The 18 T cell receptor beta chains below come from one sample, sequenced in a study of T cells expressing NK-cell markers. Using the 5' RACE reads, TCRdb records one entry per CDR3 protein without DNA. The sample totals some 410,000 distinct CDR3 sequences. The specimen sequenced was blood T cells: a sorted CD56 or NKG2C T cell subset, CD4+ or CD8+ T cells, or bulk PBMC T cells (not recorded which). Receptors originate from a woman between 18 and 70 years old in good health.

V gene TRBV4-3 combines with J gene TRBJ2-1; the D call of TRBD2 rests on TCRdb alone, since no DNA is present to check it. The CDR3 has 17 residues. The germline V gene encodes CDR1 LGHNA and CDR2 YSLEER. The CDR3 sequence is CASSQDLVTSGYNEQFF.

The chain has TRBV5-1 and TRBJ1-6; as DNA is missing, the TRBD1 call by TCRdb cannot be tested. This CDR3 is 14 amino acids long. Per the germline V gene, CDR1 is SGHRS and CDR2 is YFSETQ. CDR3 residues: CASSRDPTNSPLHF. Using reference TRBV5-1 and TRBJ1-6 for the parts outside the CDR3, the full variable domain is KAGVTQTPRYLIKTRGQQVTLSCSPISGHRSVSWYQQTPGQGLQFLFEYFSETQRNKGNFPGRFSGRQFSNSRSEMNVSTLELGDSALYLCASSRDPTNSPLHFGNGTRLTVT.

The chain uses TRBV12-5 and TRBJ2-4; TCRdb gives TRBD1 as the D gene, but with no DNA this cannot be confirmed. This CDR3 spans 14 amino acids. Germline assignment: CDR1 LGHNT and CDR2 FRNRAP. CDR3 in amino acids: CASGLGGGGNIQYF.

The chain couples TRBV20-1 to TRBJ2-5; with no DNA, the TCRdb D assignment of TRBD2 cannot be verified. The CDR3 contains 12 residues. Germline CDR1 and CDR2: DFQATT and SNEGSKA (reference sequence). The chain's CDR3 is CSQSGGQETQYF.

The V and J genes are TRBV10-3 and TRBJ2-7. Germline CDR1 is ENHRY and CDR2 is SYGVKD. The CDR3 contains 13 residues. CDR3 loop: CATRSRDDYEQYF.

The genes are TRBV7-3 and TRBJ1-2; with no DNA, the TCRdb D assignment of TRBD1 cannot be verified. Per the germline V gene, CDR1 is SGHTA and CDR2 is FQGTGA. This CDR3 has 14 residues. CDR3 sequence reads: CASSLDRDNYGYTF.

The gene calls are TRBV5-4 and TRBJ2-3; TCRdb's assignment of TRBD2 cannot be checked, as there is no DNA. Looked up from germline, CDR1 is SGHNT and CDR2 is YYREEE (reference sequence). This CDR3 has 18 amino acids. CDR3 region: CASSLARLADPSTDTQYF.

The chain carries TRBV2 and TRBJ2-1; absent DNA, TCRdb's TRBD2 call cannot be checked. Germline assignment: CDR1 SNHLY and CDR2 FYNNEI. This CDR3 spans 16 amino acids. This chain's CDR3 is CASSEAWRGGLGEQFF. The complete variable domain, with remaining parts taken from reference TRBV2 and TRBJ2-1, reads EPEVTQTPSHQVTQMGQEVILRCVPISNHLYFYWYRQILGQKVEFLVSFYNNEISEKSEIFDDQFSVERPDGSNFTLKIRSTKLEDSAMYFCASSEAWRGGLGEQFFGPGTRLTVL.

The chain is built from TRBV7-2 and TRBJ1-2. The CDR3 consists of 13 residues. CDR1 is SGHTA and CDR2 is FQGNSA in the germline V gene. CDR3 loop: CASSPPGQRGYTF.

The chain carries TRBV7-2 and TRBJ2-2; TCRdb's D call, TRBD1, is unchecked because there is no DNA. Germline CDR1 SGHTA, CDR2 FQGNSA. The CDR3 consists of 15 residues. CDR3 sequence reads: CASSRGQGTTGELFF.

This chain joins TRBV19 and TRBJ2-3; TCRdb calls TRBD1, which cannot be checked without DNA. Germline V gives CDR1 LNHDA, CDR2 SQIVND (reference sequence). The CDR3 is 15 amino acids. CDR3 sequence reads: CASSIPGSRTDTQYF.

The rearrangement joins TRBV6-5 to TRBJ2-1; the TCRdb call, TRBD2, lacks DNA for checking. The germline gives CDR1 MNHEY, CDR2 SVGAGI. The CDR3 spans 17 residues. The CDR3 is CASSYSTIAGVINEQFF.

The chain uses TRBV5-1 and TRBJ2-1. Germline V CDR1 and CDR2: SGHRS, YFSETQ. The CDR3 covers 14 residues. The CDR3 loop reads CASSLDFRYNEQFF. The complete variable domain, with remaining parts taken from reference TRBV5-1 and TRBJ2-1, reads KAGVTQTPRYLIKTRGQQVTLSCSPISGHRSVSWYQQTPGQGLQFLFEYFSETQRNKGNFPGRFSGRQFSNSRSEMNVSTLELGDSALYLCASSLDFRYNEQFFGPGTRLTVL.

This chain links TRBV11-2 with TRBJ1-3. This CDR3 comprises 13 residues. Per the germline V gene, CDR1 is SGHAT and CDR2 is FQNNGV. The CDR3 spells CASRGDGGNTIYF.

CDR3 sequence reads: CASSLVLVAGGNEQFF. The chain links TRBV7-2 to TRBJ2-1; as DNA is missing, the TRBD2 call by TCRdb cannot be tested. The CDR3 totals 16 residues. Germline lookup yields CDR1 SGHTA and CDR2 FQGNSA.

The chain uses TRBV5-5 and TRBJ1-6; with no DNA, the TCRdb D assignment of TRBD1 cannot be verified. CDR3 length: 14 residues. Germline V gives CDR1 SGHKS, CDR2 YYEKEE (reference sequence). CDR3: CASSFGQGLSPLHF.

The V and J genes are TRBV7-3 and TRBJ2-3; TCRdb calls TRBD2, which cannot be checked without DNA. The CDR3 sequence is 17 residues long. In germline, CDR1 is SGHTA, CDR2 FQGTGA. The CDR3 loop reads CASSLTGREGVTDTQYF. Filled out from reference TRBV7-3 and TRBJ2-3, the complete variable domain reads GAGVSQTPSNKVTEKGKYVELRCDPISGHTALYWYRQSLGQGPEFLIYFQGTGAADDSGLPNDRFFAVRPEGSVSTLKIQRTERGDSAVYLCASSLTGREGVTDTQYFGPGTRLTVL.

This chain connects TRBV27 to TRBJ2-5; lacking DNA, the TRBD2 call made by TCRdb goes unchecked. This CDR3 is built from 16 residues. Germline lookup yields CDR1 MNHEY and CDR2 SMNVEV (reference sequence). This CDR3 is CASSPPGTSSERTQYF.